This is a list of T cell receptor beta chains from one sample in a study of blood T cell repertoires in COVID-19. Here immunoSEQ multiplex PCR was the method, and the copy in TCRdb shows in-frame clones only, minus some. This repertoire shows 200,000 to 300,000 clones, 75% to 85% found once; its top ten account for around 7.5%. The sample was peripheral blood. The receptors come from a woman of 80 years or more with COVID-19, enrolled during active disease. The conserved cysteine and the conserved F or W are not part of the CDR3 here. Fields, in order: V gene, J gene, CDR3 protein.

v_call: TRBV2; j_call: TRBJ1-1; cdr3_aa: ASSPRTGSNTEAF
v_call: TRBV2; j_call: TRBJ1-5; cdr3_aa: ASSEGQGYQPQH
v_call: TRBV5-1; j_call: TRBJ1-1; cdr3_aa: ASSLKGSGTEIEAF
v_call: TRBV30; j_call: TRBJ1-5; cdr3_aa: AWSVPGTGSQPQH
v_call: TRBV5-5; j_call: TRBJ1-5; cdr3_aa: ASSLAPGAGQPQH
v_call: TRBV9; j_call: TRBJ1-2; cdr3_aa: ASSVGVRDYGYT
v_call: TRBV5-4; j_call: TRBJ1-5; cdr3_aa: ASSLQPNQPQH
v_call: TRBV19; j_call: TRBJ1-1; cdr3_aa: ASSKQGLDTEAF
v_call: TRBV10-3; j_call: TRBJ2-2; cdr3_aa: AISGQNTGELF
v_call: TRBV29-1; j_call: TRBJ1-2; cdr3_aa: SVPGTGGATRGYT
v_call: TRBV18; j_call: TRBJ1-3; cdr3_aa: ASSPPGSPAGNTIY
v_call: TRBV6-5; j_call: TRBJ1-1; cdr3_aa: ASSYSTPGGNTEAF
v_call: TRBV19; j_call: TRBJ1-2; cdr3_aa: ASSIVGAYYGYT
v_call: TRBV6-2/TRBV6-3; j_call: TRBJ1-1; cdr3_aa: ASSFGGPEAF
v_call: TRBV7-8; j_call: TRBJ1-5; cdr3_aa: ASSLGGGRGPQH
v_call: TRBV11-2; j_call: TRBJ1-2; cdr3_aa: ASSLDRGDGYT
v_call: TRBV5-1; j_call: TRBJ2-3; cdr3_aa: ASSVQGIEDTQY
v_call: TRBV6-2/TRBV6-3; j_call: TRBJ2-2; cdr3_aa: ASSPQAGELF
v_call: TRBV18; j_call: TRBJ1-1; cdr3_aa: ASSSGTGITPEAF
v_call: TRBV18; j_call: TRBJ1-2; cdr3_aa: ASTPDRGGGYT
v_call: TRBV20-1; j_call: TRBJ2-1; cdr3_aa: SASNRNLYEQF
v_call: TRBV10-3; j_call: TRBJ1-5; cdr3_aa: AISGGTELGNQPQH
v_call: TRBV30; j_call: TRBJ1-5; cdr3_aa: ALDRGNNQPQH
v_call: TRBV5-1; j_call: TRBJ1-6; cdr3_aa: ASSPGTGGGSPLH
v_call: TRBV7-2; j_call: TRBJ1-1; cdr3_aa: ASSFTGYAQQNTEAF
v_call: TRBV7-9; j_call: TRBJ2-7; cdr3_aa: ASSSEGIEQY
v_call: TRBV6-4; j_call: TRBJ1-2; cdr3_aa: ASSLNRGGGYT
v_call: TRBV18; j_call: TRBJ1-1; cdr3_aa: ASSPDRGRLNTEAF
v_call: TRBV27; j_call: TRBJ2-3; cdr3_aa: ASSFTSPLSTDTQY
v_call: TRBV10-3; j_call: TRBJ1-1; cdr3_aa: AISRGENTEAF
v_call: TRBV19; j_call: TRBJ1-5; cdr3_aa: ASSIRSDRGNQPQH
v_call: TRBV24-1; j_call: TRBJ2-1; cdr3_aa: ATSDGLAGSEQF
v_call: TRBV11-2; j_call: TRBJ1-4; cdr3_aa: ASQAWAVEKLF
v_call: TRBV11-1; j_call: TRBJ1-1; cdr3_aa: ASSLGTGIMNTEAF
v_call: TRBV7-2; j_call: TRBJ1-4; cdr3_aa: ASSLDGQSNEKLF
v_call: TRBV4-1; j_call: TRBJ1-3; cdr3_aa: ASSPGPGQGLVNTIY
v_call: TRBV6-5; j_call: TRBJ1-3; cdr3_aa: ASSWDSGGSGNTIY
v_call: TRBV11-2; j_call: TRBJ2-2; cdr3_aa: ASSLWRKANTGELF
v_call: TRBV3-1/TRBV3-2; j_call: TRBJ2-5; cdr3_aa: ASSQVGETQY
v_call: TRBV6-2/TRBV6-3; j_call: TRBJ2-1; cdr3_aa: ASSSGFPGEQF
v_call: TRBV5-1; j_call: TRBJ2-3; cdr3_aa: ASFNLTSGRTTDTQY
v_call: TRBV5-4; j_call: TRBJ2-1; cdr3_aa: ASSLTSGRNEQF
v_call: TRBV18; j_call: TRBJ2-3; cdr3_aa: ASSPERQSGGTQY
v_call: TRBV2; j_call: TRBJ1-5; cdr3_aa: ASSGLGQGGQPQH
v_call: TRBV24-1; j_call: TRBJ2-7; cdr3_aa: ATSDNQLGYEQY
v_call: TRBV6-5; j_call: TRBJ1-6; cdr3_aa: ATEPGGRSNSPLH
v_call: TRBV6-5; j_call: TRBJ1-5; cdr3_aa: ASRAQGGNQPQH
v_call: TRBV7-2; j_call: TRBJ2-1; cdr3_aa: ASSSDRAWTVNEQF
v_call: TRBV7-9; j_call: TRBJ2-2; cdr3_aa: ASSLEGGGPETGELF
v_call: TRBV5-4; j_call: TRBJ2-7; cdr3_aa: ASSSPGTSVYEQY
v_call: TRBV5-1; j_call: TRBJ1-6; cdr3_aa: ASSLVQQGSPLH
v_call: TRBV28; j_call: TRBJ1-5; cdr3_aa: ASTRQPNQPQH